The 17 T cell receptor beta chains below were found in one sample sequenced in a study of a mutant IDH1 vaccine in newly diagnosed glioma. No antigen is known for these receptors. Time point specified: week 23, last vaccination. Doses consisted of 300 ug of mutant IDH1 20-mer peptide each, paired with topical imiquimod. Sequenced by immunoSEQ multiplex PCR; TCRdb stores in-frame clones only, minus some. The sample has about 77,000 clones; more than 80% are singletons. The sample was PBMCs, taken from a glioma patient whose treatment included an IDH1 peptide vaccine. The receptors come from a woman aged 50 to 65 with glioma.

The CDR3 bases are TGTGCCAGCAGCAAAAAGGAGGGCGGGGGCCTCACAGATACGCAGTATTTT. The encoded protein is CASSKKEGGGLTDTQYF. The chain couples TRBV21-1 to TRBJ2-3; TRBD2 is the table's D call and was not checked against the DNA. TRBV21-1 is noted as a pseudogene. The CDR3 has 17 residues.

This CDR3 is CAWHQGTNEKLFF. The CDR3 DNA sequence: TGTGCCTGGCATCAGGGAACTAATGAAAAACTGTTTTTT. The chain uses TRBV30 and TRBJ1-4, with a tentative D call TRBD1 (5 bases). The V gene's germline CDR1 is GTSNPN and CDR2 SVGIG (reference sequence). The V end was cut by 5 bases, the J end by 1 base, with 8 bases between. This CDR3 region has 13 residues.

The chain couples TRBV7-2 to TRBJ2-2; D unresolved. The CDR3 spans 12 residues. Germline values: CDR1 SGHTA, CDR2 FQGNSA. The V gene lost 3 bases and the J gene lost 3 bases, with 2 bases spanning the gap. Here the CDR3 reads CASSFYTGELFF. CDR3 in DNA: TGTGCCAGCAGCTTCTACACCGGGGAGCTGTTTTTT. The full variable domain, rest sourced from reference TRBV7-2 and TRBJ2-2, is GAGVSQSPSNKVTEKGKDVELRCDPISGHTALYWYRQSLGQGLEFLIYFQGNSAPDKSGLPSDRFSAERTGGSVSTLTIQRTQQEDSAVYLCASSFYTGELFFGEGSRLTVL.

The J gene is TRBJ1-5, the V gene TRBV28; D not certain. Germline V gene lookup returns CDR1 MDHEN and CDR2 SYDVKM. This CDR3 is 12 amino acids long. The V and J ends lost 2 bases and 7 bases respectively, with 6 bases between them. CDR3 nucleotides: TGTGCCAGCAGTTTAAGTGAACAGCCCCAGCATTTT. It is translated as CASSLSEQPQHF.

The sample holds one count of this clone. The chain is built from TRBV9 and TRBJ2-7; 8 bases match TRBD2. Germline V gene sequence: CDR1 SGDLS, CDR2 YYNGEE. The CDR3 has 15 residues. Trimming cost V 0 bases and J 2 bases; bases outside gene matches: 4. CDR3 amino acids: CASSVGSGSPYEQYF. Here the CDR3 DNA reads TGTGCCAGCAGCGTAGGAAGCGGGAGCCCCTACGAGCAGTACTTC. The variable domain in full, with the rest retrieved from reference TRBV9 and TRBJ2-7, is DSGVTQTPKHLITATGQRVTLRCSPRSGDLSVYWYQQSLDQGLQFLIQYYNGEERAKGNILERFSAQQFPDLHSELNLSSLELGDSALYFCASSVGSGSPYEQYFGPGTRLTVT.

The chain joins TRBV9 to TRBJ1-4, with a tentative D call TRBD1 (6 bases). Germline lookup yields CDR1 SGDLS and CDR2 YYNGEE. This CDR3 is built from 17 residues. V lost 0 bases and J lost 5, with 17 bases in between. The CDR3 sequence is CASSVGGAGTANEKLFF. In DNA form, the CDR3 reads TGTGCCAGCAGCGTAGGGGGGGCCGGGACGGCCAATGAAAAACTGTTTTTT.

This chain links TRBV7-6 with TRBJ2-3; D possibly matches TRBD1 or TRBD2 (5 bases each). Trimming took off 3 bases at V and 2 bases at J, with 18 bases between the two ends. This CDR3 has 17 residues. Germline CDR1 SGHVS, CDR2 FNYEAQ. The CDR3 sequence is CASSLVGTAGNTDTQYF. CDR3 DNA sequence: TGTGCCAGCAGCTTGGTGGGGACGGCGGGCAACACAGATACGCAGTATTTT.

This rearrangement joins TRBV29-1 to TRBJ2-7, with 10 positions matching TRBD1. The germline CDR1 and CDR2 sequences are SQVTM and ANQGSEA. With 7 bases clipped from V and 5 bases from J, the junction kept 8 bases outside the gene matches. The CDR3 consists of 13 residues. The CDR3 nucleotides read TGCAGCGCCACGGGACAGGGGCCCCACGAGCAGTACTTC. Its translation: CSATGQGPHEQYF.

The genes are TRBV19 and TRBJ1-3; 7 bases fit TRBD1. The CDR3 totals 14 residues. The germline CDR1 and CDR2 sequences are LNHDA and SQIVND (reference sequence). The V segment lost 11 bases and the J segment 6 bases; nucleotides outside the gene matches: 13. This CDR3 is CASRTGNEENTIYF. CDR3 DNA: TGTGCCTCCCGGACAGGAAATGAGGAAAACACCATATATTTT.

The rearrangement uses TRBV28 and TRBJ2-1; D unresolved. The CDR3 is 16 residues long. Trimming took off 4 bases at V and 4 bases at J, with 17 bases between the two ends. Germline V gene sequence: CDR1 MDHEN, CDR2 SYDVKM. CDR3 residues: CASSSPEEKVYNEQFF. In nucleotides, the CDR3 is TGTGCCAGCAGTTCCCCTGAGGAAAAGGTTTACAATGAGCAGTTCTTC.

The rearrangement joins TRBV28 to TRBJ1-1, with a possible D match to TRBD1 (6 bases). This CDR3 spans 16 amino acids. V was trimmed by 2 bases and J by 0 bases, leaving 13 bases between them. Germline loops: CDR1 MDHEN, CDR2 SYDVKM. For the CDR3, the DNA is TGTGCCAGCAGTTTAGCCAGCAGGGGATTGAACACTGAAGCTTTCTTT. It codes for CASSLASRGLNTEAFF.

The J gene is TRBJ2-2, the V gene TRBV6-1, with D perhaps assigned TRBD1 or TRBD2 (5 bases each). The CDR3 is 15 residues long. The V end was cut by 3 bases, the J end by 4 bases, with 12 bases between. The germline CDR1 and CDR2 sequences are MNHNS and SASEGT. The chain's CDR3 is CASSEPWDGTGELFF. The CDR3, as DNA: TGTGCCAGCAGTGAGCCCTGGGACGGCACCGGGGAGCTGTTTTTT.

CDR3 in amino acids: CASSLWGTGGFQPQHF. CDR3 sequence (DNA): TGTGCCAGCAGTTTATGGGGGACAGGGGGCTTTCAGCCCCAGCATTTT. The rearrangement joins TRBV28 to TRBJ1-5; 12 bases agree with TRBD1. The CDR3 runs 16 residues. V lost 0 bases, J lost 6 bases, and 3 bases stayed unmatched. Germline V gene lookup returns CDR1 MDHEN and CDR2 SYDVKM.

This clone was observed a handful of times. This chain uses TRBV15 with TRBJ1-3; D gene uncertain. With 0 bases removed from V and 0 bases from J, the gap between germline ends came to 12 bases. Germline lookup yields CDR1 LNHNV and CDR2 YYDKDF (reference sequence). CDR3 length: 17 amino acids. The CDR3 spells CATSRDPQISSGNTIYF. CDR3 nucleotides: TGTGCCACCAGCAGAGATCCCCAGATAAGCTCTGGAAACACCATATATTTT.

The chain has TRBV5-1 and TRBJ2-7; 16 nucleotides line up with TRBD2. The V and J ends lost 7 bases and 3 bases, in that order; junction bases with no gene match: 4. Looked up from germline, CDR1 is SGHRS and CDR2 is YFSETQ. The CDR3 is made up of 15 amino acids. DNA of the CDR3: TGCGCCAGCGGGGGGACTAGCGGGAGGGTCTACGAGCAGTACTTC. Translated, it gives CASGGTSGRVYEQYF.

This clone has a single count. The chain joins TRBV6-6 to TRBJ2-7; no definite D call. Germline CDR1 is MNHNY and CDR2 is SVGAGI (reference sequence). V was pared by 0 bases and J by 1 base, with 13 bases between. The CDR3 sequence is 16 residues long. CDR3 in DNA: TGTGCCAGCAGTTACTCGAAGACTTCCATTTCCTACGAGCAGTACTTC. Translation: CASSYSKTSISYEQYF.

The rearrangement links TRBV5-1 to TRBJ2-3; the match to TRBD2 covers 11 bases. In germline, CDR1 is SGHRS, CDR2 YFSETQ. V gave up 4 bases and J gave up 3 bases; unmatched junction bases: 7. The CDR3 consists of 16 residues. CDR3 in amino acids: CASSGALAGGTDTQYF. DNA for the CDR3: TGCGCCAGCAGCGGGGCTCTAGCGGGAGGAACAGATACGCAGTATTTT.